This entry describes one T cell receptor (beta chain). The assay was immunoSEQ multiplex PCR, and TCRdb's table has in-frame clones only and misses some. Found here are 200,000 to 250,000 clones, about 85% of them singletons; the top ten hold approximately 20%. This record comes from a study of blood T cell repertoires in COVID-19. For the study at large: Collection of acute and convalescent COVID-19 samples took place in the United States, Italy and Spain. Nucleic acid was either cDNA or gDNA, and it came from T cells, B-cell-depleted T cells, or PBMCs.

The germline CDR1 and CDR2 sequences are KGHSH and LQKENI. The V gene lost 8 bases and the J gene lost 0 bases, with 10 bases spanning the gap. The CDR3 totals 13 residues. V is TRBV18 and J is TRBJ1-1; D is ambiguous. The sequence derives from a man under 40 with active or convalescent COVID-19. Sequencing used peripheral blood. The CDR3 DNA sequence: TGTGCCAGCGCCGCGGGGTTGAACACTGAAGCTTTCTTT. Protein product: CASAAGLNTEAFF.